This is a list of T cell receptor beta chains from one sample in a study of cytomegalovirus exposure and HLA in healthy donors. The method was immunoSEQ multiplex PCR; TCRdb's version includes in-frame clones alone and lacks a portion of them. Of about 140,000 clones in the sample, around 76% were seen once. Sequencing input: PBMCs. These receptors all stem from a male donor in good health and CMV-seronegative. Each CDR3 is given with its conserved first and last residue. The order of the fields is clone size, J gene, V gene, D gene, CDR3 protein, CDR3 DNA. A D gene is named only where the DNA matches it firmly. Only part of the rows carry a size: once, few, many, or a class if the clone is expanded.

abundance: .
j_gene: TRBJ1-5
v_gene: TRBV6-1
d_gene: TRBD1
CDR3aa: CASSPILGGGQPQHF
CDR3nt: TGTGCCAGCAGCCCCATCCTAGGGGGCGGGCAGCCCCAGCATTTT

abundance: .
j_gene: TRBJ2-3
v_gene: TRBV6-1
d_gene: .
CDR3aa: CASSEVYGATRSDTQYF
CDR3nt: TGTGCCAGCAGTGAAGTGTATGGAGCGACGAGATCAGATACGCAGTATTTT

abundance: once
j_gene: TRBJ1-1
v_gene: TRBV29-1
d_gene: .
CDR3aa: CSVFGQLNTEAFF
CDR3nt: TGCAGCGTTTTCGGACAACTGAACACTGAAGCTTTCTTT

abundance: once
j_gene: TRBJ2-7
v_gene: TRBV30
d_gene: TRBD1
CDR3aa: CAWSPLGQGISYEQYF
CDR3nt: TGTGCCTGGAGTCCATTGGGACAGGGGATCAGCTACGAGCAGTACTTC

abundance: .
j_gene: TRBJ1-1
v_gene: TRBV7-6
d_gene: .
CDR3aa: CASSLGDGGRNTEAFF
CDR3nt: TGTGCCAGCAGCTTAGGGGACGGGGGGAGGAACACTGAAGCTTTCTTT

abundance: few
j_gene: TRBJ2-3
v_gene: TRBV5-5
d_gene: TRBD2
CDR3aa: CASRSLAADTQYF
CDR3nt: TGTGCCAGCAGAAGCCTAGCGGCGGATACGCAGTATTTT

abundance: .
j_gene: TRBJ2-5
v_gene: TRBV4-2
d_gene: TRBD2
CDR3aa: CASSPRAGLTSETQYF
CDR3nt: TGTGCCAGCAGCCCCCGGGCGGGACTAACCTCAGAGACCCAGTACTTC

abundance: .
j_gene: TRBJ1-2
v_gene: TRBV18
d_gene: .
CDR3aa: CASARKRANYGYTF
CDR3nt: TGTGCCAGCGCCAGGAAGAGGGCAAACTATGGCTACACCTTC

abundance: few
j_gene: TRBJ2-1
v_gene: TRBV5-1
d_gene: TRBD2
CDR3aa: CASSLTSGFDNEQFF
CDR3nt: TGCGCCAGCAGCTTGACTAGCGGGTTTGACAATGAGCAGTTCTTC

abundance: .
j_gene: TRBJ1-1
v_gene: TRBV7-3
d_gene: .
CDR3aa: CASSSRGGTEAFF
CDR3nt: TGTGCCAGCAGCTCCCGGGGGGGCACTGAAGCTTTCTTT

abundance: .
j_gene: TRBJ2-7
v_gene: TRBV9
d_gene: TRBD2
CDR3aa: CASSVGASGASYEQYF
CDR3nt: TGTGCCAGCAGCGTAGGGGCTAGCGGGGCCTCCTACGAGCAGTACTTC

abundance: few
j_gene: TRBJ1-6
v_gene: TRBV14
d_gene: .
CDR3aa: CASSQSAAGPSYNSPLHF
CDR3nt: TGTGCCAGCAGCCAGTCCGCTGCAGGGCCCTCCTATAATTCACCCCTCCACTTT

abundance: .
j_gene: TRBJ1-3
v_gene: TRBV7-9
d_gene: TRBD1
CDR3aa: CSSSLGQGFRNTIYF
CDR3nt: TGTTCCAGCAGCTTGGGACAGGGGTTTAGAAACACCATATATTTT

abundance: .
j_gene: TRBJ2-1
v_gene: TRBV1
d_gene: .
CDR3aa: CTSSHVNLTSGTTSYNEQFF
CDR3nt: TGCACCAGCAGCCACGTAAACCTAACTAGCGGAACGACCTCCTACAATGAGCAGTTCTTC

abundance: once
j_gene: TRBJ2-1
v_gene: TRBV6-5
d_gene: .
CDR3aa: CASTPGSSYNEQFF
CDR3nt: TGTGCCAGCACTCCAGGAAGCTCCTACAATGAGCAGTTCTTC

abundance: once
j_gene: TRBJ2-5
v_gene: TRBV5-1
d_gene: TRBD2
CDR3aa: CASSSDSGRWETQYF
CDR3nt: TGCGCCAGCAGCTCAGATAGCGGGAGGTGGGAGACCCAGTACTTC

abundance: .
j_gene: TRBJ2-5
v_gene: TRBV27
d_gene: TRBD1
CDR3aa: CASSLSSFFVDREVRETQYF
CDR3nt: TGTGCCAGCAGTTTATCGAGTTTTTTCGTGGACAGGGAGGTACGAGAGACCCAGTACTTC

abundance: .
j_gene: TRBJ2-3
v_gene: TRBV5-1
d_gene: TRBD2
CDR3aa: CASSLASGSPDTQYF
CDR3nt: TGCGCCAGCAGCTTGGCTAGCGGGAGCCCAGATACGCAGTATTTT

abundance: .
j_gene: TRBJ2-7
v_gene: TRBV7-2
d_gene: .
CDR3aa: CASSFQLADYEQYF
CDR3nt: TGTGCCAGCAGCTTTCAACTAGCTGACTACGAGCAGTACTTC

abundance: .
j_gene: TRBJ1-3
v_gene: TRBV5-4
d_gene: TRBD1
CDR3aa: CASSPIPTGANSGNTIYF
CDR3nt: TGTGCCAGCAGCCCTATTCCGACAGGGGCCAACTCTGGAAACACCATATATTTT

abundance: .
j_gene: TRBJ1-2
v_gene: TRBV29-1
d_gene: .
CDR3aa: CSVDETGINYGYTF
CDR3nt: TGCAGCGTTGACGAAACAGGGATTAACTATGGCTACACCTTC

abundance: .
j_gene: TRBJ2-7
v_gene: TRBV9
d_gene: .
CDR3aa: CASSSPGNYEQYF
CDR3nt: TGTGCCAGCAGCTCCCCGGGAAATTACGAGCAGTACTTC

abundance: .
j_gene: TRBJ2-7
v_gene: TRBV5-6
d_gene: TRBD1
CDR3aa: CASSRDRGLSYEQYF
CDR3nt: TGTGCCAGCAGCAGAGACAGGGGCCTTTCCTACGAGCAGTACTTC

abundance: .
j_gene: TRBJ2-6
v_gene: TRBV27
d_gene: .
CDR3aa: CASSEMTVLSGANVLTF
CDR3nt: TGTGCCAGCAGTGAAATGACAGTCCTCTCTGGGGCCAACGTCCTGACTTTC

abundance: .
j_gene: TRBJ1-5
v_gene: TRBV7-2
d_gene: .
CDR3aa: CASSSGLYDQPQHF
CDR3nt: TGTGCCAGCAGCTCCGGACTGTATGACCAGCCCCAGCATTTT

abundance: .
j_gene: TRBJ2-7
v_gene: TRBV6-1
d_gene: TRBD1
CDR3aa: CASSVRQGPSEQYF
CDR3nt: TGTGCCAGCAGTGTGCGACAGGGCCCCTCGGAGCAGTACTTC

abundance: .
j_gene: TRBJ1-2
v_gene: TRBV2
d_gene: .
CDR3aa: CASRRENYGYTF
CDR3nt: TGTGCCAGCCGGAGAGAGAACTATGGCTACACCTTC

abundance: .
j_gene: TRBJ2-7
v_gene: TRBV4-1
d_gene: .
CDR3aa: CASSELTSYEQYF
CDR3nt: TGCGCCAGCAGTGAACTTACTAGCTACGAGCAGTACTTC

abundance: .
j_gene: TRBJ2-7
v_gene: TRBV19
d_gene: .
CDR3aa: CASSKQGSASAYEQYF
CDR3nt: TGTGCCAGTAGTAAACAGGGCTCAGCGTCTGCCTACGAGCAGTACTTC

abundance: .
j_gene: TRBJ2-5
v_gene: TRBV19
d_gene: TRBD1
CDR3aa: CASSTWDRGETQYF
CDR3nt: TGTGCCAGTAGTACGTGGGACAGGGGAGAGACCCAGTACTTC

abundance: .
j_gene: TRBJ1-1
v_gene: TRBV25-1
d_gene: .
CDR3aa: CASQLRGPNTEAFF
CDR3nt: TGTGCCAGCCAGCTAAGGGGTCCGAACACTGAAGCTTTCTTT

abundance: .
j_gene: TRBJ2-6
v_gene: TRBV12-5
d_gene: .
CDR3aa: CASHGLLRVLTF
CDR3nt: TGTGCTAGTCATGGACTTTTAAGGGTCCTGACTTTC

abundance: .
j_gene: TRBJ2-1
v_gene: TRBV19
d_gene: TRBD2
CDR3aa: CASTRAGVNNEQFF
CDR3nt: TGTGCCAGTACAAGAGCGGGAGTCAACAATGAGCAGTTCTTC

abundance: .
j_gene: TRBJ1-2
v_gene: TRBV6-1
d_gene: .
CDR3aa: CASSEAGPGSRDGYTF
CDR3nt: TGTGCCAGCAGTGAAGCGGGTCCCGGGTCCAGAGATGGCTACACCTTC

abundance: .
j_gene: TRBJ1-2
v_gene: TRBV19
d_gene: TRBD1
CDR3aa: CASSLKGADGYTF
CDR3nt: TGTGCCAGTAGTTTAAAGGGGGCGGACGGCTACACCTTC

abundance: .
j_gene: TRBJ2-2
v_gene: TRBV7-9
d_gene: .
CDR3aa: CASSLTSWPSGELFF
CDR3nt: TGTGCCAGCAGCCTTACATCCTGGCCCAGCGGGGAGCTGTTTTTT

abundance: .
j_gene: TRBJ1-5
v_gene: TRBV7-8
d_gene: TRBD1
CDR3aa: CASSSVLGQNQPQHF
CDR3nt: TGTGCCAGCAGCTCGGTACTGGGACAGAATCAGCCCCAGCATTTT

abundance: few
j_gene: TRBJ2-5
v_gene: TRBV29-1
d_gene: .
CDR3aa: CSVEEQSQETQYF
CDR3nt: TGCAGCGTTGAAGAACAATCTCAAGAGACCCAGTACTTC

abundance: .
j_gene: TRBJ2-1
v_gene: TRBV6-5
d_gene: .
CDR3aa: CASSYGVYNEQFF
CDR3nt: TGTGCCAGCAGTTACGGAGTTTACAATGAGCAGTTCTTC

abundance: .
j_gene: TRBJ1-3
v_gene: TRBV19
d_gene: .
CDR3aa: CASSEDSSGNTIYF
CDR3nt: TGTGCCAGTAGTGAGGATTCCTCTGGAAACACCATATATTTT

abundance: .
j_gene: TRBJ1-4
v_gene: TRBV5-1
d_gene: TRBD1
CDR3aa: CASSRDRINEKLFF
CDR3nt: TGCGCCAGCAGCCGGGACAGGATTAATGAAAAACTGTTTTTT

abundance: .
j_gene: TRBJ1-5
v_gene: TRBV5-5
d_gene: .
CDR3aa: CASSLGAISNQPQHF
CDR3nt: TGTGCCAGCAGCTTGGGGGCTATTAGCAATCAGCCCCAGCATTTT

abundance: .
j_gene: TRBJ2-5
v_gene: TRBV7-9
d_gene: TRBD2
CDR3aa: CASSFRVAGDQETQYF
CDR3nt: TGTGCCAGCAGCTTTCGTGTAGCGGGGGACCAAGAGACCCAGTACTTC

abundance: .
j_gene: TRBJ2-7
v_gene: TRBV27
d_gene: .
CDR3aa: CASSLDPAVGNEQYF
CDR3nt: TGTGCCAGCAGCCTAGATCCAGCGGTAGGGAACGAGCAGTACTTC

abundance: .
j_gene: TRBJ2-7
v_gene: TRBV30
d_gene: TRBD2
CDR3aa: CAWQGLAGGEQYF
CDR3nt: TGTGCCTGGCAAGGACTAGCGGGGGGCGAGCAGTACTTC

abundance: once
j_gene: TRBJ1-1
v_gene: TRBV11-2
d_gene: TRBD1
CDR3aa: CASSHTGESTEAFF
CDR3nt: TGTGCCAGCAGCCACACAGGGGAATCTACTGAAGCTTTCTTT

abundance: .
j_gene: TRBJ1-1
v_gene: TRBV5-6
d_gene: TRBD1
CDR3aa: CASSSTGTTEAFF
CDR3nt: TGTGCCAGCAGCTCGACAGGGACCACTGAAGCTTTCTTT